The sequence of this T cell receptor beta chain was determined in a study of blood T cell repertoires in COVID-19. Study context: Sample material is recorded as cDNA or gDNA derived from T cells, B-cell-depleted T cells, or PBMCs.

Source study methods: Cell counts per sample came from amplifying reference gene primers. Data came from immunoSEQ multiplex PCR; TCRdb stores just in-frame clones and leaves some out. V, J and clone size are those of that table, while D and trimming were read from the DNA. Here the sample spans around 190,000 clones, approximately 80% being singletons. Trimming took 5 bases from V and 0 from J, leaving 7 bases between them. CDR1 is SGHRS and CDR2 is YFSETQ in the germline V gene. This CDR3 spans 13 amino acids. Sequences were obtained from peripheral blood. This rearrangement joins TRBV5-1 to TRBJ2-3, with D unresolved. The receptor was isolated from a human donor in a cohort sampled during active COVID-19. CDR3 region: CASSEPSTDTQYF. The CDR3 DNA reads TGCGCCAGCAGTGAGCCAAGCACAGATACGCAGTATTTT.